The present T cell receptor beta chain was sequenced within a study of blood T cells in healthy people across ages. The authors ran a second PCR of roughly 7 to 11 cycles using a sample-barcoded 5' primer and a J-beta primer mix. In TCRdb, the 5' RACE reads were re-called with MiXCR into one record per CDR3 protein. Here the sample spans over 1.5 million distinct CDR3 sequences, about 50% being singletons. From germline, CDR1 is DFQATT and CDR2 SNEGSKA (reference sequence). The CDR3 is made up of 12 amino acids. V shed 5 bases and J shed 7 bases, with 12 bases lying between them. Drawn from each donor were roughly 10 milliliters of peripheral blood. Each sample had at least 6 million PBMCs isolated.

This TCR was sampled from a middle-aged woman in good health. The rearrangement uses TRBV20-1 and TRBJ2-1, with TRBD2 as a possible D gene (6 bases). Input material: blood. This CDR3 is CSAPTRRNEQFF. Here the CDR3 DNA reads TGCAGTGCTCCGACTAGGAGGAATGAGCAGTTCTTC.